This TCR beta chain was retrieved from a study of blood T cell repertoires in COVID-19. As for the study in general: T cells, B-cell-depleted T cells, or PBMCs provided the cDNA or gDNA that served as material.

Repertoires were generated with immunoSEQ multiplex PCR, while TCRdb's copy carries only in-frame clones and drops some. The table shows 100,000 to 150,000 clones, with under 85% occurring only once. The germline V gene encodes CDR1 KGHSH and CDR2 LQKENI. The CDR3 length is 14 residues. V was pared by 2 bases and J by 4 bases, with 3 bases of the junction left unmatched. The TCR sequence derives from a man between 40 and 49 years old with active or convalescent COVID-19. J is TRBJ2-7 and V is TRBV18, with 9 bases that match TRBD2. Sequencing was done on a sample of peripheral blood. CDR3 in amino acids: CASSPGGGAYEQYF. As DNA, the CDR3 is TGTGCCAGCTCACCAGGCGGGGGGGCATACGAGCAGTACTTC.